A single sample gave rise to the 20 T cell receptor beta chains below, sequenced in a study of T cell repertoires in cytomegalovirus infection. TCRdb re-derived calls from the reads in MiXCR, one entry per CDR3 protein. Of fewer than 950,000 distinct CDR3 sequences listed, about 33% are singletons. Which antigens these TCRs recognize remains unknown. The sequences come from cultured CD8+ T cells from PBMCs, collected from culture after CMV antigen stimulation. The receptors shown here come from a human donor in good health (CMV status not recorded). Some clones in this sample may be carry-over from other donors' samples.

This clonotype was seen more than once but under ten times. J is TRBJ2-7 and V is TRBV12-3 or TRBV12-4; 7 bases are a match to TRBD1. With 5 bases clipped from V and 8 bases from J, the junction kept 9 bases outside the gene matches. The CDR3 runs to 13 residues. The chain's CDR3 is CASSPDRMIQQYF. The DNA for the CDR3 is TGTGCCAGCAGTCCGGACAGGATGATTCAGCAGTACTTC.

The CDR3 is CASSYSATSASTDTQYF. CDR3 in DNA: TGTGCCAGCAGTTACTCCGCAACTAGCGCAAGCACAGATACGCAGTATTTT. The rearrangement uses TRBV6-5 and TRBJ2-3; 7 bases line up with TRBD2. Trimming took 0 bases from V and 0 from J; bases not matched to a gene: 6. The CDR3 has 17 residues. The germline gives CDR1 MNHEY, CDR2 SVGAGI.

Ten or more counts support this clonotype. This chain joins TRBV7-9 and TRBJ2-7; 10 bases are a match to TRBD2. J gave up 5 bases and V 5 bases, and 12 bases lay outside the gene matches. Germline CDR1 is SEHNR and CDR2 is FQNEAQ (reference sequence). The CDR3 runs to 16 residues. The CDR3 DNA reads TGTGCCAGCAGCCCCTGGACTAGCGGTGACTTCCACGAGCAGTACTTC. Protein product: CASSPWTSGDFHEQYF.

This clonotype has only one observation. This chain links TRBV4-1 with TRBJ1-4, with D possibly TRBD1 on 5 matching bases. Trimming left V 6 bases short and J 5 bases short, with 19 bases between. Germline V gene lookup returns CDR1 MGHRA and CDR2 YSYEKL. This CDR3 has 16 amino acids. CDR3 coding DNA: TGCGCCAGCAGGGATGTCAGGGCCTCTGGGAATGAAAAACTGTTTTTT. As protein: CASRDVRASGNEKLFF.

The sample holds a few counts of this clonotype. The genes are TRBV7-2 and TRBJ2-5, with TRBD2 matching over 9 bases. This CDR3 spans 16 amino acids. Germline lookup yields CDR1 SGHTA and CDR2 FQGNSA. J gave up 5 bases and V 3 bases, and 10 bases lay outside the gene matches. CDR3 region: CASSFQGGGAVETQYF. In nucleotides, the CDR3 is TGTGCCAGCAGCTTCCAAGGCGGGGGGGCGGTTGAGACCCAGTACTTC.

Remarks on this clonotype: The junction shows a germline mismatch at one end, possibly a read error. The chain is built from TRBV7-6 and TRBJ1-1, with a tentative D call TRBD1 (6 bases). The CDR3 has 15 residues. Germline V lookup: CDR1 SGHVS, CDR2 FNYEAQ. The CDR3 DNA reads TGTGCCAACAGCTTAGTCGCAGGGGAGGGCACTGAAGCTTTCTTT. Translation: CANSLVAGEGTEAFF.

This clonotype was seen a few times. The chain is built from TRBV7-9 and TRBJ1-1; D remains unclear. Deletions cut 2 bases from V and 7 bases from J, with 5 bases between. The CDR3 totals 11 residues. Germline values: CDR1 SEHNR, CDR2 FQNEAQ (reference sequence). The CDR3 sequence is CASSLYGEAFF. CDR3 nucleotides: TGTGCCAGCAGCTTATACGGTGAAGCTTTCTTT.

This clonotype was observed once. The genes are TRBV9 and TRBJ2-7, with D perhaps matching TRBD1 or TRBD2 (7 bases each). The CDR3 has 13 amino acids. Trimming took 3 bases from V and 7 from J, leaving 14 bases between them. Germline loops: CDR1 SGDLS, CDR2 YYNGEE. CDR3 in DNA: TGTGCCAGCAGCGAATCAGGGGGAGGGGAGCAGTACTTC. Encoded protein: CASSESGGGEQYF.

The sample holds many counts of this clonotype. The rearrangement links TRBV9 to TRBJ1-2, with D possibly matching TRBD1 (6 bases). V lost 6 bases, J lost 8 bases, and 17 bases lay in between. The CDR3 spans 13 residues. From germline, CDR1 is SGDLS and CDR2 YYNGEE. The CDR3 DNA reads TGTGCCAGCACCCCGGGAAACCAGGGGGGCTACACCTTC. It translates to CASTPGNQGGYTF.

This clonotype was seen only a few times. The J gene is TRBJ2-1, the V gene TRBV7-6; D ambiguous. The CDR3 extends over 14 amino acids. V was cut by 4 bases and J by 3 bases, with 10 bases left in between. Germline loops: CDR1 SGHVS, CDR2 FNYEAQ. As DNA, the CDR3 is TGTGCCAGCAGCTCGGTGGGCAGCTACAATGAGCAGTTCTTC. Protein: CASSSVGSYNEQFF. Supplemented by reference TRBV7-6 and TRBJ2-1, the full variable domain reads GAGVSQSPRYKVTKRGQDVALRCDPISGHVSLYWYRQALGQGPEFLTYFNYEAQQDKSGLPNDRFSAERPEGSISTLTIQRTEQRDSAMYRCASSSVGSYNEQFFGPGTRLTVL.

V gene TRBV19 combines with J gene TRBJ1-2; D is unresolved. The germline V gene has CDR1 LNHDA and CDR2 SQIVND (reference sequence). The CDR3 sequence is 12 residues long. V was pared by 7 bases and J by 6 bases, with 12 bases between. The DNA of the CDR3 is TGTGCCAGTAACTCCTTCGGGGATGGCTACACCTTC. It translates to CASNSFGDGYTF. The full variable domain, in which reference TRBV19 and TRBJ1-2 provide the parts outside the CDR3, is DGGITQSPKYLFRKEGQNVTLSCEQNLNHDAMYWYRQDPGQGLRLIYYSQIVNDFQKGDIAEGYSVSREKKESFPLTVTSAQKNPTAFYLCASNSFGDGYTFGSGTRLTVV.

With respect to this clonotype: A much larger clone lies a single base off, so this may be a read error. V is TRBV7-2 and J is TRBJ1-1, with a weak D call TRBD1 (6 bases). The CDR3 length is 14 residues. The V end was cut by 5 bases, the J end by 10 bases, with 20 bases between. Germline CDR1 SGHTA, CDR2 FQGNSA. CDR3 residues: CASSPGTPGPGAFF. CDR3 nucleotides: TGTGCCAGCAGCCCGGGGACACCGGGCCCTGGAGCTTTCTTT.

The chain has TRBV4-1 and TRBJ2-1; tentatively, D is TRBD1 (6 bases). The CDR3 is 17 residues long. V shed 4 bases and J shed 2 bases, with 18 bases lying between them. Germline V gene data show CDR1 as MGHRA and CDR2 as YSYEKL. The CDR3 sequence: CASSLGQGTYTYNEQFF. In nucleotides, the CDR3 is TGCGCCAGCAGCCTAGGCCAGGGGACCTATACCTACAATGAGCAGTTCTTC.

The chain joins TRBV4-1 to TRBJ1-2; TRBD1 matches at 11 bases. The CDR3 length is 16 residues. Trimming removed 3 bases from V and 4 bases from J; junction bases left unmatched: 7. The germline gives CDR1 MGHRA, CDR2 YSYEKL. The CDR3: CASSQKDRGRGYGYTF. The CDR3 coding sequence is TGCGCCAGCAGCCAGAAGGACAGGGGGCGAGGCTATGGCTACACCTTC.

V is TRBV27 and J is TRBJ2-1, with D tentatively TRBD1 or TRBD2 (5 bases each). Germline CDR1 is MNHEY and CDR2 is SMNVEV (reference sequence). The CDR3 sequence is 15 residues long. Trimming took 6 bases from V and 8 from J, leaving 20 bases between them. CDR3 bases: TGTGCCAGCAGCCTACACCCCGGGGCTCGACATGAGCAGTTCTTC. Protein product: CASSLHPGARHEQFF.

This clonotype was found a few times. The chain recombines TRBV6-1 with TRBJ2-5; 11 bases agree with TRBD2. Trimming at V came to 6 bases and at J to 0 bases, leaving 3 bases not matched to a gene. Germline V gene sequence: CDR1 MNHNS, CDR2 SASEGT. This CDR3 contains 15 residues. CDR3: CASRGTSGYQETQYF. The CDR3 DNA follows: TGTGCCAGCAGGGGGACTAGCGGTTACCAAGAGACCCAGTACTTC.

J is TRBJ2-5 and V is TRBV6-2 or TRBV6-3, with no clear D. The CDR3 is 14 amino acids. V lost 6 bases to trimming and J lost 5 bases, with 16 bases between them. Germline V gives CDR1 MNHEY, CDR2 SVGEGT. Here the CDR3 DNA reads TGTGCCAGCAGCTGGACCGGGTTTGGGGAGACCCAGTACTTC. This encodes CASSWTGFGETQYF.

This clonotype was seen more than once but under ten times. The chain has TRBV6-2 or TRBV6-3 and TRBJ1-2, with a tentative D call TRBD1 (5 bases). V was clipped by 10 bases and J by 4 bases, with 16 bases between them. The CDR3 length is 13 residues. CDR1 is MNHEY, CDR2 SVGEGT, per germline. The CDR3 coding sequence is TGTGCCACTCTGGGATTGACAGCCTATGGCTACACCTTC. It translates to CATLGLTAYGYTF.

The chain carries TRBV12-5 and TRBJ1-5; no clear D gene. In germline, CDR1 is LGHNT, CDR2 FRNRAP. The V gene lost 0 bases and the J gene lost 3 bases, with 18 bases spanning the gap. CDR3 length equals 18 residues. CDR3 DNA sequence: TGTGCTAGTGGTTTGGTACCCCCCGGATCCGGGGTCAATCAGCCCCAGCATTTT. Translation: CASGLVPPGSGVNQPQHF. Using reference TRBV12-5 and TRBJ1-5 for the parts outside the CDR3, the full variable domain is DARVTQTPRHKVTEMGQEVTMRCQPILGHNTVFWYRQTMMQGLELLAYFRNRAPLDDSGMPKDRFSAEMPDATLATLKIQPSEPRDSAVYFCASGLVPPGSGVNQPQHFGDGTRLSIL.

The chain links TRBV6-2 or TRBV6-3 to TRBJ2-7; unclear D gene. The CDR3 is 17 residues long. With 4 bases removed from V and 0 bases from J, the gap between germline ends came to 19 bases. CDR1 MNHEY and CDR2 SVGEGT come from the germline V gene. The CDR3 reads CASSLTLSGAISYEQYV. As DNA, the CDR3 is TGTGCCAGCAGTTTGACGCTATCAGGAGCGATCTCCTACGAGCAGTACGTC.